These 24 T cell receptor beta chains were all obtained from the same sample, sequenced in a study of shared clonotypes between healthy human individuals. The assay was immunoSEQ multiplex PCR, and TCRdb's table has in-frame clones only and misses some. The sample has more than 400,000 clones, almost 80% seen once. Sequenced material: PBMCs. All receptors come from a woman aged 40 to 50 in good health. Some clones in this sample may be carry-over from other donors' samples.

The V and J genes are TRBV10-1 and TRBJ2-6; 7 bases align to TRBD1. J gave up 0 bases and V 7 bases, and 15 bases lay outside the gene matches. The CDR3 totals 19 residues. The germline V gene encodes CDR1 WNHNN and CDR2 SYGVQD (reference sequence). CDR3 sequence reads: CASNPDVRDRSSGANVLTF. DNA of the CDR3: TGCGCCAGCAACCCGGATGTCCGGGACAGAAGCTCTGGGGCCAACGTCCTGACTTTC.

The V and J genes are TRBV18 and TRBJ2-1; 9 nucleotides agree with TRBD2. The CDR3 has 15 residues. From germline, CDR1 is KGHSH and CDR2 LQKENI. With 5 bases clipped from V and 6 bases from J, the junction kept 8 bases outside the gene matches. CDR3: CASSVGLASSNEQFF. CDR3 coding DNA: TGTGCCAGCTCAGTGGGACTAGCATCGTCCAATGAGCAGTTCTTC.

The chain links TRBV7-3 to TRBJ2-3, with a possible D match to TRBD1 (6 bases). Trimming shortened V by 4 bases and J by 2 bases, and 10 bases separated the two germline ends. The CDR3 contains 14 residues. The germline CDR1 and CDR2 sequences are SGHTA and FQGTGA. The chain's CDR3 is CASSSGQPTDTQYF. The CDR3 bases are TGTGCCAGCAGCTCAGGACAGCCCACAGATACGCAGTATTTT.

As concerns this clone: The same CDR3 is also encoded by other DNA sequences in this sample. The CDR3 nucleotides are TGTGCCAGCAGTTCGGGGGGTAATGAGCAGTTCTTC. Residues: CASSSGGNEQFF. V gene TRBV6-5 combines with J gene TRBJ2-1, with 7 bases fitting TRBD2. The CDR3 length is 12 residues. The J segment lost 7 bases and the V segment lost 4 bases, leaving 1 base of the junction unmatched. CDR1 and CDR2 from the germline V gene are MNHEY and SVGAGI.

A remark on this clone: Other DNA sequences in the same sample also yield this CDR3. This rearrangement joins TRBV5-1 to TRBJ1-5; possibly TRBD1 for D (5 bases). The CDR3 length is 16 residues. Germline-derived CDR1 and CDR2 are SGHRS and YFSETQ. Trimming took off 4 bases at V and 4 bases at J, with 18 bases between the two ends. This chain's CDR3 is CASSLDGGGGNQPQHF. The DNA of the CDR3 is TGCGCCAGCAGCCTGGACGGGGGAGGTGGGAATCAGCCCCAGCATTTT.

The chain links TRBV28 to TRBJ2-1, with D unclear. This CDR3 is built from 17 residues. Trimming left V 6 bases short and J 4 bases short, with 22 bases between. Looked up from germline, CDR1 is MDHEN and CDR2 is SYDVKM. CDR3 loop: CASRRRPYGVEYNEQFF. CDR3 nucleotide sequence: TGTGCCAGCAGAAGGAGACCTTATGGGGTGGAGTACAATGAGCAGTTCTTC.

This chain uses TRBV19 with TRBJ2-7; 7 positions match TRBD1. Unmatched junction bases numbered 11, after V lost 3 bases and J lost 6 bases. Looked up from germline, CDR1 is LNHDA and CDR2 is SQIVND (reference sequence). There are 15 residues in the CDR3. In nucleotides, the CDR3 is TGTGCCAGTAGTATTGAGGGGGCGCTTGCTACCGAGCAGTACTTC. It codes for CASSIEGALATEQYF.

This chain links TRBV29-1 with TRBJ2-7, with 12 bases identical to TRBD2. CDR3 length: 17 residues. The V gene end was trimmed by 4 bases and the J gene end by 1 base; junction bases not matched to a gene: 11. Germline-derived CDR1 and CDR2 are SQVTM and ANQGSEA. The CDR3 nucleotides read TGCAGCGTTGGGGGTCTAGCGGGAGGGCTTGTATCCTACGAGCAGTACTTC. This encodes CSVGGLAGGLVSYEQYF.

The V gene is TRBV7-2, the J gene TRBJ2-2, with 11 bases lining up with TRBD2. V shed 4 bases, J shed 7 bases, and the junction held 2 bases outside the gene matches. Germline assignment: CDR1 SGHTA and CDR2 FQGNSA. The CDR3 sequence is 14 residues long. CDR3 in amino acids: CASSSTSGNGELFF. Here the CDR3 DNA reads TGTGCCAGCAGCTCGACTAGCGGGAACGGGGAGCTGTTTTTT.

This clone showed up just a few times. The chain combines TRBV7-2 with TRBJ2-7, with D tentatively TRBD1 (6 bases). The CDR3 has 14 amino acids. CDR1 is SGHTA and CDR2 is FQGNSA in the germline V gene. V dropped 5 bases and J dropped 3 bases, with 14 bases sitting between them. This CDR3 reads CASSPYRVFYEQYF. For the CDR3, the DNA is TGTGCCAGCAGCCCATACAGGGTTTTCTACGAGCAGTACTTC.

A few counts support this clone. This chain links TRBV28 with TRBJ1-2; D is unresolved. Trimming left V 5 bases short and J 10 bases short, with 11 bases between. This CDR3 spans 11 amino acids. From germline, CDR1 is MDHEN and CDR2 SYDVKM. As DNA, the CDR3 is TGTGCCAGCAGTACACCAAGGGACTACACCTTC. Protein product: CASSTPRDYTF.

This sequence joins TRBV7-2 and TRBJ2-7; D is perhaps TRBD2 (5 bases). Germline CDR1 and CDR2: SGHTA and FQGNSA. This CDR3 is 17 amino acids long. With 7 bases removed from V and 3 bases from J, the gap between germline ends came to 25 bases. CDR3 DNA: TGTGCCAGCATTTTCGGCATTCGAGGAGCGGACCTCTACGAGCAGTACTTC. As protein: CASIFGIRGADLYEQYF.

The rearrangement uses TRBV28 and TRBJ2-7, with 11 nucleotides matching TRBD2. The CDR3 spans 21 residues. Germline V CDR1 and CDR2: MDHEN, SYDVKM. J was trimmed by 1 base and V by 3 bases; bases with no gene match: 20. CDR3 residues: CASSLWFSGTSGGSLSYEQYF. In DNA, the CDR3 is TGTGCCAGCAGTTTGTGGTTTAGTGGGACTAGCGGAGGTAGTCTATCCTACGAGCAGTACTTC.

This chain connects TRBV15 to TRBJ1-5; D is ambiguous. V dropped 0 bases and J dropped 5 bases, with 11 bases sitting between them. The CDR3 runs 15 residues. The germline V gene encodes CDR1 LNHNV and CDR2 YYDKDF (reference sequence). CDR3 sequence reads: CATSRDILSYQPQHF. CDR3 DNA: TGTGCCACCAGCAGAGATATATTATCCTATCAGCCCCAGCATTTT.

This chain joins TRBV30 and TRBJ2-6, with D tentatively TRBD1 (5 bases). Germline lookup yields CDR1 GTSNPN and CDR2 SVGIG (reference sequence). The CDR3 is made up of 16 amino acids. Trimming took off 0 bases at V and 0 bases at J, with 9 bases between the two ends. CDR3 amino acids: CAWSVPDNSGANVLTF. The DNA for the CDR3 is TGTGCCTGGAGTGTACCGGACAACTCTGGGGCCAACGTCCTGACTTTC.

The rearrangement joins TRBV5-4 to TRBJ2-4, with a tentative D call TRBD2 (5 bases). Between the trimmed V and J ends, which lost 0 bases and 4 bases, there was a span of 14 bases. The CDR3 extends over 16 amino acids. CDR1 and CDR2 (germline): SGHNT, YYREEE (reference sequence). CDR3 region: CASSLVGSALKNIQYF. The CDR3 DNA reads TGTGCCAGCAGCTTGGTGGGTAGCGCGCTGAAAAACATTCAGTACTTC. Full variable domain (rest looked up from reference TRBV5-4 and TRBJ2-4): ETGVTQSPTHLIKTRGQQVTLRCSSQSGHNTVSWYQQALGQGPQFIFQYYREEENGRGNFPPRFSGLQFPNYSSELNVNALELDDSALYLCASSLVGSALKNIQYFGAGTRLSVL.

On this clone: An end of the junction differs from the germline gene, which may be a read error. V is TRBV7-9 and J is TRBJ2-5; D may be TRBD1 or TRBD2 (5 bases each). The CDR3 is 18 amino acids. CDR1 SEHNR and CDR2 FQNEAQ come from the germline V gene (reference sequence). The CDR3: CASSFPQVTTGPQETQYF. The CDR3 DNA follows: TGCGCCAGCAGCTTCCCCCAGGTGACAACGGGACCACAAGAGACCCAGTACTTC.

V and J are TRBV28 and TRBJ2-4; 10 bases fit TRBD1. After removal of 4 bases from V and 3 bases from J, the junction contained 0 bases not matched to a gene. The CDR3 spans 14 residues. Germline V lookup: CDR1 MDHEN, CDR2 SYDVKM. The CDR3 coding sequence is TGTGCCAGCAGTTGGGACAGGGGCAAAAACATTCAGTACTTC. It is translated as CASSWDRGKNIQYF. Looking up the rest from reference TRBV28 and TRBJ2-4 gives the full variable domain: DVKVTQSSRYLVKRTGEKVFLECVQDMDHENMFWYRQDPGLGLRLIYFSYDVKMKEKGDIPEGYSVSREKKERFSLILESASTNQTSMYLCASSWDRGKNIQYFGAGTRLSVL.

As DNA, the CDR3 is TGTGCCAGCAGCTTTAACTTGGCAGGGGGCGGAGAACTGTTTTTT. The encoded protein is CASSFNLAGGGELFF. The chain is built from TRBV5-8 and TRBJ1-4; TRBD1 matches 8 bases. CDR1 SGHTS and CDR2 YDEGEE come from the germline V gene. Trimming at V came to 2 bases and at J to 12 bases, leaving 12 bases not matched to a gene. CDR3 size: 15 residues.

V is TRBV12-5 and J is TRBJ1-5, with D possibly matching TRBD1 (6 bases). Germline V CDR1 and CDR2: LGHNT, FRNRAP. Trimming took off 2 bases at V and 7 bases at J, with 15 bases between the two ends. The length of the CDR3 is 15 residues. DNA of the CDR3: TGTGCTAGTGGTTTGCAGGCACAGGGTAGACAGCCCCAGCATTTT. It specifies CASGLQAQGRQPQHF.

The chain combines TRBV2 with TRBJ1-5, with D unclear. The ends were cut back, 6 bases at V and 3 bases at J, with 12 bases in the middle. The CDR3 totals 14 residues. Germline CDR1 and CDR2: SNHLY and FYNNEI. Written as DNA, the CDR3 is TGTGCCAGCAGGGGCCAGACAAACAATCAGCCCCAGCATTTT. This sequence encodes CASRGQTNNQPQHF.

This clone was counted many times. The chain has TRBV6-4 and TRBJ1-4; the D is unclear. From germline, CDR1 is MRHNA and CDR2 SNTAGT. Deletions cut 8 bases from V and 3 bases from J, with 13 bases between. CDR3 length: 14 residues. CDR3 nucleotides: TGTGCCAGCGGTAGCGGGCGGCCTAATGAAAAACTGTTTTTT. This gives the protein CASGSGRPNEKLFF.

In nucleotides, the CDR3 is TGCGCCAGCAGCTTGGATACGGGCGCCCAGGGGACCCAGTACTTC. Amino acids: CASSLDTGAQGTQYF. This sequence joins TRBV5-1 and TRBJ2-5; TRBD1 is a possible D gene (5 bases). This CDR3 is 15 amino acids long. Germline V gives CDR1 SGHRS, CDR2 YFSETQ. V lost 0 bases and J 7 bases, leaving 16 bases between the germline ends.

The CDR3 loop reads CASSPEGVTGYTF. The CDR3 DNA is TGTGCCAGCAGCCCTGAGGGGGTAACTGGCTACACCTTC. The chain uses TRBV5-4 and TRBJ1-2; tentatively, D is TRBD1 (6 bases). Per germline, CDR1 SGHNT and CDR2 YYREEE (reference sequence). The CDR3 is 13 amino acids. With 4 bases removed from V and 7 bases from J, the gap between germline ends came to 14 bases.